The clone carrying this TCR beta chain was seen more than once but under ten times. Its antigen is unknown. The source of the sample is a study of blood T cells in healthy people across ages. Study-wide results and caveats: Since the PBMCs were unsorted, naive and antigen-experienced cells could not be conclusively compared. More naive CD4+ cells and higher diversity marked long-lived donors relative to aged donors.

The CDR3 sequence is 15 residues long. CDR1 and CDR2 from the germline V gene are KGHSH and LQKENI. V lost 1 base and J 0 bases, leaving 8 bases between the germline ends. A second 7 to 11 cycle PCR used barcoded and J-beta primers. Every cDNA molecule carried a tag from a template-switch adaptor bearing 12 random nucleotides. TCRdb re-analysed the 5' RACE reads in MiXCR, keeping a single row per CDR3 protein. Found here are around 800,000 distinct CDR3 sequences, around 62% of them singletons; the top ten hold approximately 30%. Staff drew roughly 10 milliliters of peripheral blood from each donor. This receptor was taken from a man younger than 45 in good health. What was sequenced was blood. The chain employs TRBV18 and TRBJ2-3; D gene ambiguous. The CDR3 region has the DNA TGTGCCAGCTCACCACTCGCCGCTAGCACAGATACGCAGTATTTT. Protein: CASSPLAASTDTQYF.